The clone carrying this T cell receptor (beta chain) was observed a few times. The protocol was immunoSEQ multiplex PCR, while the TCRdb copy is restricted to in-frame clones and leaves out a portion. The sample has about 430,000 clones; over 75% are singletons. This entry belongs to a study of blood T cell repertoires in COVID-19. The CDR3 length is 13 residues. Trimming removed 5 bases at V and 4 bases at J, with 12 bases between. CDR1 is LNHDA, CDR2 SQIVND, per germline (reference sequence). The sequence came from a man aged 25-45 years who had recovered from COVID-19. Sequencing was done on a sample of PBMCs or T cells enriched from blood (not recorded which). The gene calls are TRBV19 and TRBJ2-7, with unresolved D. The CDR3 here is CASSPRLGYEQYF. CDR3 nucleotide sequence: TGTGCCAGTAGTCCCCGTCTCGGTTACGAGCAGTACTTC. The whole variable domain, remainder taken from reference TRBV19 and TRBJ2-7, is DGGITQSPKYLFRKEGQNVTLSCEQNLNHDAMYWYRQDPGQGLRLIYYSQIVNDFQKGDIAEGYSVSREKKESFPLTVTSAQKNPTAFYLCASSPRLGYEQYFGPGTRLTVT.